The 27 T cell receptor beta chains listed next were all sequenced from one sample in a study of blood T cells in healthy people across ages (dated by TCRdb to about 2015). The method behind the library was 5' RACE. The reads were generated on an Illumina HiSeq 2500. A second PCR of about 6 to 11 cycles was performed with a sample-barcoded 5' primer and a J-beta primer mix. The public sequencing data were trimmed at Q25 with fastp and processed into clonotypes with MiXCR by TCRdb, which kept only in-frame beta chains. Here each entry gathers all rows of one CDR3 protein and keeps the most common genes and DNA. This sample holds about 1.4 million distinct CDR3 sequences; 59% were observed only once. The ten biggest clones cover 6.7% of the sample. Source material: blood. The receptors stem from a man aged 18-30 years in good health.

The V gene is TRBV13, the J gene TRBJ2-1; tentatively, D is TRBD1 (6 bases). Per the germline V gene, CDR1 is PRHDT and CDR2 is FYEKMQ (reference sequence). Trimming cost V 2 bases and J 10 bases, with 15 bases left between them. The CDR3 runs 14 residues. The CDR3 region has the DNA TGTGCCAGCAGCTTAAGGACAGCTTACTACGAGCAGTTCTTC. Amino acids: CASSLRTAYYEQFF.

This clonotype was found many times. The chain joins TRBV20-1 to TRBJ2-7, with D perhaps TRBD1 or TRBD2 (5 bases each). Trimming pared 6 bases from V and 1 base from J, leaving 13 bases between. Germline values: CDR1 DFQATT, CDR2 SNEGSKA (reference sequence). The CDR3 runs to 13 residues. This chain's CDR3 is CSAVPGQSYEQYF. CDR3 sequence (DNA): TGCAGTGCCGTCCCGGGGCAGTCCTACGAGCAGTACTTC.

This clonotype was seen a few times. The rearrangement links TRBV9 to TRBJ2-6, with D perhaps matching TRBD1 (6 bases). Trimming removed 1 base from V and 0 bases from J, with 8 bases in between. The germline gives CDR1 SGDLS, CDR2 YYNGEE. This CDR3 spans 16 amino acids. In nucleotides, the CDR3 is TGTGCCAGCAGCGTAAACAGGGACTCTGGGGCCAACGTCCTGACTTTC. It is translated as CASSVNRDSGANVLTF. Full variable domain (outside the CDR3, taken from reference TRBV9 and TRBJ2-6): DSGVTQTPKHLITATGQRVTLRCSPRSGDLSVYWYQQSLDQGLQFLIQYYNGEERAKGNILERFSAQQFPDLHSELNLSSLELGDSALYFCASSVNRDSGANVLTFGAGSRLTVL.

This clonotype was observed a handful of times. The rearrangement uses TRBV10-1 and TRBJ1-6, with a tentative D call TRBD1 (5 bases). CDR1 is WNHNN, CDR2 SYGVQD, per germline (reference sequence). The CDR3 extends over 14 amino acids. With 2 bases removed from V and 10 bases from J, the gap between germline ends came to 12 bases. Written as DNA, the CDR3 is TGCGCCAGCAGTGAGGACAGACGGGGCTCACCCCTCCACTTT. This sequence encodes CASSEDRRGSPLHF.

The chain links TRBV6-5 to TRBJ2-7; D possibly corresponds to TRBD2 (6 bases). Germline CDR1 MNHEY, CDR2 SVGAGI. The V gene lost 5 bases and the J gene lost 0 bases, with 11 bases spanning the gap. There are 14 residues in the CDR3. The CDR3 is CASSVPGSSYEQYF. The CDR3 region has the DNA TGTGCCAGCAGTGTTCCCGGGAGCTCCTACGAGCAGTACTTC.

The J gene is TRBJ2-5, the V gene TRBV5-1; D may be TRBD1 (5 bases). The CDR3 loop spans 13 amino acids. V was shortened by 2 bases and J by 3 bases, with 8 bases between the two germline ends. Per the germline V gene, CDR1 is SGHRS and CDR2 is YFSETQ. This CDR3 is CASSFRTKETQYF. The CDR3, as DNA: TGCGCCAGCAGCTTTCGGACAAAAGAGACCCAGTACTTC.

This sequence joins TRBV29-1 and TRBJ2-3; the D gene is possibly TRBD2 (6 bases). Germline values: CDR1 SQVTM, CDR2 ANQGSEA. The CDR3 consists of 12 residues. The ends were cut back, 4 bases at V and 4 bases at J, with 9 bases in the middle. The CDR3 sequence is CSVARESDTQYF. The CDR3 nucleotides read TGCAGCGTTGCTCGGGAGTCAGATACGCAGTATTTT.

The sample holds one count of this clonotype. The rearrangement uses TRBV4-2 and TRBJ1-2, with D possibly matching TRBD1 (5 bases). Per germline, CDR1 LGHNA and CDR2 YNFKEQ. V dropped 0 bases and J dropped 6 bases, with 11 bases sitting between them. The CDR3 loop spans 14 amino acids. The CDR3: CASSQEGRAHGYTF. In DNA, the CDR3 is TGTGCCAGCAGCCAAGAAGGCAGGGCACATGGCTACACCTTC.

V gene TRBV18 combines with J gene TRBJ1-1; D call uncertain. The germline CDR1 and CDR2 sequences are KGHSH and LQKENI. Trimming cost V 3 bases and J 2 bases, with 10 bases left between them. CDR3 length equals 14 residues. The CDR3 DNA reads TGTGCCAGCTCACCTGTTGGAGAAAACACTGAAGCTTTCTTT. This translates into CASSPVGENTEAFF. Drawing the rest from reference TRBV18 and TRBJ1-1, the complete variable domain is NAGVMQNPRHLVRRRGQEARLRCSPMKGHSHVYWYRQLPEEGLKFMVYLQKENIIDESGMPKERFSAEFPKEGPSILRIQQVVRGDSAAYFCASSPVGENTEAFFGQGTRLTVV.

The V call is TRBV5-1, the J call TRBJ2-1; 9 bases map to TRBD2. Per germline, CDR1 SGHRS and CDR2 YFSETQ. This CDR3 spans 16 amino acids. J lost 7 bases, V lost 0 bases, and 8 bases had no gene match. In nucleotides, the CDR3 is TGCGCCAGCAGCTTGGATATAGCGGGGGTGGGTAATGAGCAGTTCTTC. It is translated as CASSLDIAGVGNEQFF.

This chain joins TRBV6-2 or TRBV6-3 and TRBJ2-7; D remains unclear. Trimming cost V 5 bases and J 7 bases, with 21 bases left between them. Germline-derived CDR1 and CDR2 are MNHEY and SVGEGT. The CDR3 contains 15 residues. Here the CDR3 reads CASSPARLVVYEQYF. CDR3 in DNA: TGTGCCAGCAGTCCAGCCAGGCTAGTGGTTTATGAGCAGTACTTC.

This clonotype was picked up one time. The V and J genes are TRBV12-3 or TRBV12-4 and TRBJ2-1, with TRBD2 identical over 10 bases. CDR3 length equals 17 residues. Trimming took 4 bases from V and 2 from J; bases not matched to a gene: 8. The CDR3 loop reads CASSSHPAGGTYNEQFF. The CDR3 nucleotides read TGTGCCAGCAGTTCCCATCCAGCGGGGGGGACCTACAATGAGCAGTTCTTC.

CDR3 sequence: CASSTRTSGSHNNEQFF. The CDR3 DNA follows: TGTGCCAGCAGCACCCGGACTAGCGGGAGTCACAACAATGAGCAGTTCTTC. V gene TRBV7-6 combines with J gene TRBJ2-1; 13 bases fit TRBD2. V lost 5 bases and J lost 5; bases outside the gene matches: 9. CDR3 length equals 17 residues. In germline, CDR1 is SGHVS, CDR2 FNYEAQ.

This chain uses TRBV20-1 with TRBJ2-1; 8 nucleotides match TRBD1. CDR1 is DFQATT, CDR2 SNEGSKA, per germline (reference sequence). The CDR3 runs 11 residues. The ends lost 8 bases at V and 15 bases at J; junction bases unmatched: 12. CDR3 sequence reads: CSPSTGTGRFF. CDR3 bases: TGCAGTCCCTCAACGGGGACAGGCCGGTTCTTC.

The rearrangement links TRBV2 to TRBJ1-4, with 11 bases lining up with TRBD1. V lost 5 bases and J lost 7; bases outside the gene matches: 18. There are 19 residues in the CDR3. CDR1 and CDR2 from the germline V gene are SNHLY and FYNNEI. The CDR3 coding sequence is TGTGCCAGCAGTACACCCCAGGGACAGGGGGTAGGTTTATCTGAAAAACTGTTTTTT. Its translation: CASSTPQGQGVGLSEKLFF.

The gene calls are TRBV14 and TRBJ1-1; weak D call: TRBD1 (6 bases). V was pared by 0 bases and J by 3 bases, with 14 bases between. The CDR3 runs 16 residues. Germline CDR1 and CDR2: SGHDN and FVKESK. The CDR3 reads CASSQDSGTWHTEAFF. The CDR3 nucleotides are TGTGCCAGCAGCCAAGATTCAGGGACATGGCACACTGAAGCTTTCTTT. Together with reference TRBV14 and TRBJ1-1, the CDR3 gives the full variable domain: EAGVTQFPSHSVIEKGQTVTLRCDPISGHDNLYWYRRVMGKEIKFLLHFVKESKQDESGMPNNRFLAERTGGTYSTLKVQPAELEDSGVYFCASSQDSGTWHTEAFFGQGTRLTVV.

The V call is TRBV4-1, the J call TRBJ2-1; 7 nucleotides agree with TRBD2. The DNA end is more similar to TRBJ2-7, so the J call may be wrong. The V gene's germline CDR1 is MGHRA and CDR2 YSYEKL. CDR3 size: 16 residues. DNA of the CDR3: TGCGCCAGCAGCCAAGTACGGCGGGGGACGAACAATGAGCAGTACTTC. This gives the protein CASSQVRRGTNNEQYF.

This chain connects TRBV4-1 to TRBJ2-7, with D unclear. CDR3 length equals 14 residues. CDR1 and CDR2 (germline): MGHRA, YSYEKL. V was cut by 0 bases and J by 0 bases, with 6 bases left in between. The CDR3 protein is CASSQEWVSYEQYF. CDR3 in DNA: TGCGCCAGCAGCCAAGAATGGGTCTCCTACGAGCAGTACTTC.

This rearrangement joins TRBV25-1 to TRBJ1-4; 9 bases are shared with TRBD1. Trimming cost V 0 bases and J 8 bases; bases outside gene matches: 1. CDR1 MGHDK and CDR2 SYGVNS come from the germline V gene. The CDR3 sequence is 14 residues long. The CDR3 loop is CASSEYGTGEKLFF. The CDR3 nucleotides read TGTGCCAGCAGTGAATACGGGACAGGGGAAAAACTGTTTTTT.

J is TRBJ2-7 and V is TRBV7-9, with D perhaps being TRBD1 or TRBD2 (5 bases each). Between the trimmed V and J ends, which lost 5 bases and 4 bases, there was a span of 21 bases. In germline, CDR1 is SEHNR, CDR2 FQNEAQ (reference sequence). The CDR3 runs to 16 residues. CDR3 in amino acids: CASSRLTGSSSYEQYF. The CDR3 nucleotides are TGTGCCAGCAGCCGCCTAACAGGTTCTAGCTCTTACGAGCAGTACTTC.

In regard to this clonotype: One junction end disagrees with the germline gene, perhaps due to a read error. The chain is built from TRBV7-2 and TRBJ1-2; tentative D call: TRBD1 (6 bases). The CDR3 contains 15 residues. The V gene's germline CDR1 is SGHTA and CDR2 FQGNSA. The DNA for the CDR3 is TGTGCCAGCACCTTACGGGGGGGCAGTAACTATGGCTACACCTTC. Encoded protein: CASTLRGGSNYGYTF.

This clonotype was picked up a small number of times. Here the CDR3 reads CASSLGGTANTEAFF. In nucleotides, the CDR3 is TGTGCCAGCAGCTTAGGAGGGACTGCAAACACTGAAGCTTTCTTT. The chain combines TRBV7-2 with TRBJ1-1; D possibly corresponds to TRBD1 (5 bases). Trimming pared 1 base from V and 2 bases from J, leaving 11 bases between. Germline CDR1 is SGHTA and CDR2 is FQGNSA. This CDR3 region has 15 residues.

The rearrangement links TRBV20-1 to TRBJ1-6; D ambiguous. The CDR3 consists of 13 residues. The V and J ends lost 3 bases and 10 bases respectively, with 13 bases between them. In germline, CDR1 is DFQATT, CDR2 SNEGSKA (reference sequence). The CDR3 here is CSARQEWGSPLHF. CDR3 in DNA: TGCAGTGCTAGGCAGGAATGGGGATCACCCCTCCACTTT.

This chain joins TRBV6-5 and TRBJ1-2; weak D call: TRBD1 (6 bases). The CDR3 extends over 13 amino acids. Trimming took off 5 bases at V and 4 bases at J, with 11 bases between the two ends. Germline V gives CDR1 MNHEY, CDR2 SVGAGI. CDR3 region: CASSDATGYGYTF. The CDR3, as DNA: TGTGCCAGCAGTGACGCGACAGGCTATGGCTACACCTTC.

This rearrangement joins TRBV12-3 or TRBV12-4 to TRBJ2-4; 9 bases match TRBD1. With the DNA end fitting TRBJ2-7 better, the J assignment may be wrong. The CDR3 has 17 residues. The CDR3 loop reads CASSLGQGHRFSYEQYF. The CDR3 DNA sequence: TGTGCCAGCAGCCTTGGACAGGGGCACCGATTTAGCTACGAGCAGTACTTC.

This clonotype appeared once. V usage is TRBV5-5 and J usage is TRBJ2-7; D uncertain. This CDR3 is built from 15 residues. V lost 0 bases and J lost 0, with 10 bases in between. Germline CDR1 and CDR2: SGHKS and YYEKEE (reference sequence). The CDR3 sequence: CASSLEFSASYEQYF. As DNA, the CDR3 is TGTGCCAGCAGCTTGGAGTTCTCTGCCTCCTACGAGCAGTACTTC.

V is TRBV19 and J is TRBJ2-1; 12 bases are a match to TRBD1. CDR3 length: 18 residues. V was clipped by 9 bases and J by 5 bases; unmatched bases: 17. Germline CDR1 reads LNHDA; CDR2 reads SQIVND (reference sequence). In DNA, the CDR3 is TGTGCCAGCAGAAGGGGACAGGGGGCGCTAAGGGAAAACAATGAGCAGTTCTTC. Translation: CASRRGQGALRENNEQFF.